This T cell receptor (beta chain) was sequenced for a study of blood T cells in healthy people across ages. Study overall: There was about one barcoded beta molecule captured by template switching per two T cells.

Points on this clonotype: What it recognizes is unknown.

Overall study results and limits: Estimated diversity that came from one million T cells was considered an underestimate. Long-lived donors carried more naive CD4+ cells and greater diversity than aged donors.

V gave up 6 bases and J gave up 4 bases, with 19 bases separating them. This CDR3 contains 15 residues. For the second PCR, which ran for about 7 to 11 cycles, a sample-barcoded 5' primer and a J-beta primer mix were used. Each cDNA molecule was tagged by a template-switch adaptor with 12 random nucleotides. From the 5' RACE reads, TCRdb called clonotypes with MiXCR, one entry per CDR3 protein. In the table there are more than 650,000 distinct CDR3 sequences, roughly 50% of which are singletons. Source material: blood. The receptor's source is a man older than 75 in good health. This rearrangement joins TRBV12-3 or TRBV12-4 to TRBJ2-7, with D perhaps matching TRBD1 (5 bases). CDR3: CASSPAPRQGYEQYF. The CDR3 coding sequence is TGTGCCAGCAGCCCAGCCCCCCGTCAGGGATACGAGCAGTACTTC.